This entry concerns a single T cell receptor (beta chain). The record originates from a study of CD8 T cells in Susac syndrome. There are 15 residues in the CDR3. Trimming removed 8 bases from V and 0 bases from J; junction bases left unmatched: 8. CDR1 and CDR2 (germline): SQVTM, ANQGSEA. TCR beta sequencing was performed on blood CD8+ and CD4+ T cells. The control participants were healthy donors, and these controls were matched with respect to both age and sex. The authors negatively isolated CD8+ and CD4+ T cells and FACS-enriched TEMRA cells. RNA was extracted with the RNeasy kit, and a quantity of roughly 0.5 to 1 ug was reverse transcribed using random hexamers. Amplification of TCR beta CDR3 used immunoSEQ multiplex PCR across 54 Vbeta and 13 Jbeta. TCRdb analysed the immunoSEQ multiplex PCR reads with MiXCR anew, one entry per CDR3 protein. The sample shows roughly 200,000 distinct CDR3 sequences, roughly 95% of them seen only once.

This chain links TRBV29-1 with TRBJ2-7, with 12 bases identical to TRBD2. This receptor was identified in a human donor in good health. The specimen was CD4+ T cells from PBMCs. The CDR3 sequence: CSKLAGGGPSYEQYF. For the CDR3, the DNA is TGCAGCAAGCTAGCGGGAGGGGGACCCTCCTACGAGCAGTACTTC.